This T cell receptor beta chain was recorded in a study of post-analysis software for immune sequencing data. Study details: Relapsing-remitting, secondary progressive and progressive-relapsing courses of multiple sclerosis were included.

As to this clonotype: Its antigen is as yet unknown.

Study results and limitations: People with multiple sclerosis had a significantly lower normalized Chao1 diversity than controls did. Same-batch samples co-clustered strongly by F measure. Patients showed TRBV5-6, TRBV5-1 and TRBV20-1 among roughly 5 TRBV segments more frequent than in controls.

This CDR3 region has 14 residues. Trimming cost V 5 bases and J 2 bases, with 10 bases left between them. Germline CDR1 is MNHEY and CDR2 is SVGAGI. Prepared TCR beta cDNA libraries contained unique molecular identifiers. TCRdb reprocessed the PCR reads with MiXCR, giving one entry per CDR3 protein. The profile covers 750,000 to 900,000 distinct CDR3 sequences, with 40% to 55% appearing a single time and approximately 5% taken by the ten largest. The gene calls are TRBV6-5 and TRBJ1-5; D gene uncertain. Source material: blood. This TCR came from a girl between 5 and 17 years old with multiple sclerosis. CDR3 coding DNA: TGTGCCAGCAGTGACGGGATGGGCAATCAGCCCCAGCATTTT. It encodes CASSDGMGNQPQHF.